Many counts were recorded for the clone carrying this TCR beta chain. What it recognizes is unknown. On the basis of clinical symptoms, serum thyroxine and TRAb, thyroid ultrasound and orbital computed tomography, diagnoses were made. The authors took PBMCs from 10 ml fresh peripheral blood. The TCR beta CDR3 regions underwent amplification using RNA transcripts as the source. The HTBI primer set drove a first-round RT-PCR of the TCR CDR3. A single record per CDR3 protein comes from TCRdb applying MiXCR to the multiplex PCR reads. The table has some 570,000 distinct CDR3 sequences, approximately 14% seen once. CDR3 length: 18 residues. Germline V lookup: CDR1 DFQATT, CDR2 SNEGSKA (reference sequence). Trimming removed 0 bases at V and 3 bases at J, with 22 bases between. The data were taken from a study of T cells in Graves' hyperthyroidism and ophthalmopathy. Across the whole study: Blood was drawn when the patient was first diagnosed and still untreated. Findings and limits, study-wide: Stable hyperthyroidism was told apart from ophthalmopathy by a model built on 13 V-J features.

The TCR sequence derives from a woman under 30 with Graves' ophthalmopathy. The chain links TRBV20-1 to TRBJ2-3, with unresolved D. The sample comprised blood. CDR3 residues: CSARDSIPRHLRTDTQYF. DNA of the CDR3: TGCAGTGCTAGAGATTCGATCCCTAGACATCTCCGGACAGATACGCAGTATTTT.